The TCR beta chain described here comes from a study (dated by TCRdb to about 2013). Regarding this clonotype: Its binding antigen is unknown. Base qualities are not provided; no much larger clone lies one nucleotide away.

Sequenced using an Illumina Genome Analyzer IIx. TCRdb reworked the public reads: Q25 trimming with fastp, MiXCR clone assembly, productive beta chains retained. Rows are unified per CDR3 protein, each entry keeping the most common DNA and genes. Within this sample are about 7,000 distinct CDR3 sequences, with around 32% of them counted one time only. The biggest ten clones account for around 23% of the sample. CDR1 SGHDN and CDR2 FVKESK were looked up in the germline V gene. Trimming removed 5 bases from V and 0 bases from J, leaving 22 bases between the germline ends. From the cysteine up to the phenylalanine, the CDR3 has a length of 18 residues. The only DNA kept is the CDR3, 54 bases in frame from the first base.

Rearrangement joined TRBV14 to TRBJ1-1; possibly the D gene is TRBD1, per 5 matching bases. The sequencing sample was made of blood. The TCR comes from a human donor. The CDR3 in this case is CASSVVSQGRVMNTEAFF. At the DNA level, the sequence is TGTGCCAGCAGCGTTGTGAGTCAGGGTAGAGTGATGAACACTGAAGCTTTCTTT.